Listed below are T cell receptor beta chains from one sample, sequenced in a study of Ad26.COV2.S vaccination and SARS-CoV-2 variants. TCRdb's table, derived via immunoSEQ multiplex PCR, lists solely in-frame clones and lacks some. Of just over 350,000 clones in the sample, about 90% were seen once. The sample in question was peripheral blood, obtained after recovery from COVID-19. The receptors here all came from a human donor who had recovered from COVID-19. Both conserved end residues are part of each CDR3. D genes are given only for firm matches. A clone size is listed for some rows: how often the clone was seen (once, few, many), or a class if it is expanded.

j_call clone_size v_call d_call cdr3_aa cdr3_nt
TRBJ1-2 - TRBV7-8 - CASSLGLGQNYGYTF TGTGCCAGCAGCTTAGGGCTGGGGCAGAACTATGGCTACACCTTC
TRBJ1-1 - TRBV5-4 - CASSLLGGKNTEAFF TGTGCCAGCAGCCTTTTAGGGGGAAAGAACACTGAAGCTTTCTTT
TRBJ1-2 few TRBV6-5 - CASSYTGSYGYTF TGTGCCAGCAGCTATACAGGATCCTATGGCTACACCTTC
TRBJ2-7 - TRBV5-1 - CASSLDKSYEQYF TGCGCCAGCAGCTTGGATAAAAGCTACGAGCAGTACTTC
TRBJ1-2 - TRBV12-5 - CASDTGQFGYGYTF TGTGCTAGTGATACCGGACAGTTCGGCTATGGCTACACCTTC
TRBJ1-6 few TRBV12-5 TRBD1 CASVLRTGLIHNSPLHF TGTGCTAGTGTTCTTAGGACAGGGCTCATCCATAATTCACCCCTCCACTTT
TRBJ2-7 - TRBV27 - CASSPTRTAGSYEQYF TGTGCCAGCAGTCCCACCCGGACGGCCGGCTCCTACGAGCAGTACTTC
TRBJ1-2 - TRBV6-6 TRBD1 CASIQPDRGGNGYTF TGTGCCAGCATCCAACCCGACAGGGGAGGAAATGGCTACACCTTC
TRBJ1-1 - TRBV15 TRBD1 CATSRVGTGGTEAFF TGTGCCACCAGCAGAGTTGGGACAGGGGGCACTGAAGCTTTCTTT
TRBJ1-4 - TRBV5-6 - CASGLFVGGGNEKLFF TGTGCCAGCGGCCTCTTCGTTGGCGGGGGTAATGAAAAACTGTTTTTT
TRBJ1-5 - TRBV21-1 - CASSPPPGRYNQPQHF TGTGCCAGCAGCCCTCCCCCGGGACGGTACAATCAGCCCCAGCATTTT
TRBJ1-4 - TRBV4-1 - CASSQEASASNEKLFF TGCGCCAGCAGCCAAGAAGCGTCTGCATCTAATGAAAAACTGTTTTTT
TRBJ2-2 - TRBV7-2 - CASSLWGIANTGELFF TGTGCCAGCAGCTTATGGGGGATCGCGAACACCGGGGAGCTGTTTTTT
TRBJ2-3 - TRBV29-1 TRBD2 CSTNGGGPSTDTQYF TGCAGCACCAACGGGGGGGGGCCTAGCACAGATACGCAGTATTTT
TRBJ2-5 - TRBV2 - CASSPDYIRKETQYF TGTGCCAGCAGTCCAGACTACATCCGAAAAGAGACCCAGTACTTC
TRBJ2-7 - TRBV10-3 - CAISPGRPGDEQYF TGTGCCATCAGCCCCGGGCGGCCCGGGGACGAGCAGTACTTC
TRBJ1-1 once TRBV11-2 TRBD1 CASSPLPGQGLMNTEAFF TGTGCCAGCAGCCCCCTGCCGGGACAGGGCTTAATGAACACTGAAGCTTTCTTT
TRBJ2-7 - TRBV29-1 - CSVGWGVNEQYF TGCAGCGTCGGATGGGGGGTAAACGAGCAGTACTTC
TRBJ2-7 - TRBV18 - CASSPGKTYEQYF TGTGCCAGCTCACCGGGAAAGACCTACGAGCAGTACTTC
TRBJ2-1 - TRBV4-1 TRBD2 CASSHGLAGGSSYNEQFF TGCGCCAGCAGCCACGGACTAGCGGGGGGCAGCTCCTACAATGAGCAGTTCTTC
TRBJ1-4 - TRBV6-6 - CASSYLDKDEKLFF TGTGCCAGCAGTTACTTAGACAAAGATGAAAAACTGTTTTTT
TRBJ1-5 - TRBV4-1 - CASSQDWLSQPQHF TGCGCCAGCAGCCAAGATTGGTTGAGTCAGCCCCAGCATTTT
TRBJ2-7 - TRBV6-6 - CASSYEGWEQYF TGTGCCAGCAGCTACGAGGGTTGGGAGCAGTACTTC
TRBJ2-2 - TRBV2 TRBD2 CAGNPAGAAGELFF TGTGCCGGCAATCCAGCGGGGGCGGCCGGGGAGCTGTTTTTT
TRBJ1-2 - TRBV11-2 TRBD1 CASSNRDRADGYTF TGTGCCAGCAGCAACCGGGACAGGGCTGATGGCTACACCTTC
TRBJ1-1 - TRBV27 - CASSLLGPNTEAFF TGTGCCAGCAGTTTATTGGGACCGAACACTGAAGCTTTCTTT
TRBJ1-5 - TRBV5-6 TRBD1 CASSGPGGRNQPQHF TGTGCCAGCAGTGGACCAGGGGGCAGGAATCAGCCCCAGCATTTT
TRBJ2-2 - TRBV6-6 TRBD1 CASSRSRTGGYTGELFF TGTGCCAGCAGCCGAAGCAGGACAGGGGGGTACACCGGGGAGCTGTTTTTT
TRBJ2-7 - TRBV11-2 TRBD1 CASTVGPGQGYEQYF TGTGCCAGCACCGTCGGACCGGGACAGGGCTACGAGCAGTACTTC
TRBJ1-1 once TRBV19 - CASEWATEAFF TGTGCCAGCGAATGGGCGACTGAAGCTTTCTTT
TRBJ2-3 once TRBV4-1 TRBD1 CASSQADRGSTDTQYF TGCGCCAGCAGCCAAGCCGACAGGGGTAGCACAGATACGCAGTATTTT
TRBJ2-2 - TRBV5-1 - CASSWRFPEVENTGELFF TGCGCCAGCAGCTGGCGTTTCCCCGAAGTAGAGAACACCGGGGAGCTGTTTTTT
TRBJ1-1 - TRBV5-8 - CASTPGNADTEAFF TGTGCCAGCACCCCAGGGAACGCGGACACTGAAGCTTTCTTT
TRBJ1-1 - TRBV19 - CASSILVGYTEAFF TGTGCCAGTAGTATTCTTGTGGGTTACACTGAAGCTTTCTTT
TRBJ2-2 - TRBV9 TRBD2 CASSASMTSGGGTGELFF TGTGCCAGCAGCGCCTCAATGACTAGCGGGGGTGGCACCGGGGAGCTGTTTTTT
TRBJ2-6 - TRBV5-1 - CASSLSSRHPPGAGANVLTF TGCGCCAGCAGCTTGAGCTCCCGGCACCCCCCGGGAGCTGGGGCCAACGTCCTGACTTTC
TRBJ1-3 - TRBV14 - CASSLLENTIYF TGTGCCAGCAGCCTCCTGGAGAACACCATATATTTT
TRBJ1-1 - TRBV27 - CASSLSGRANTEAFF TGTGCCAGCAGTTTATCGGGCAGGGCGAACACTGAAGCTTTCTTT
TRBJ1-5 - TRBV6-5 TRBD1 CASRRTGVSNQPQHF TGTGCCAGCAGAAGGACAGGGGTTAGCAATCAGCCCCAGCATTTT
TRBJ1-6 once TRBV4-1 - CASSQDSSPLHF TGCGCCAGCAGCCAAGACAGTTCACCCCTCCACTTT
TRBJ1-1 - TRBV6-6 - CASGRGETEAFF TGTGCCAGCGGTCGGGGGGAAACTGAAGCTTTCTTT
TRBJ2-4 - TRBV2 - CASSLAKNIQYF TGTGCCAGCAGTCTAGCCAAAAACATTCAGTACTTC
TRBJ1-1 - TRBV2 - CASSPGTGMNTEAFF TGTGCCAGCAGCCCCGGGACCGGGATGAACACTGAAGCTTTCTTT
TRBJ1-3 - TRBV4-3 - CASSQDFTAGNTIYF TGCGCCAGCAGCCAAGATTTCACGGCTGGAAACACCATATATTTT
TRBJ1-4 - TRBV18 - CASSLAPGGSEKLFF TGTGCCAGCTCCCTGGCCCCAGGAGGGAGCGAAAAACTGTTTTTT
TRBJ1-1 - TRBV11-2 - CASSLDRVEAFF TGTGCCAGCAGCTTAGATCGAGTTGAAGCTTTCTTT
TRBJ1-1 - TRBV18 - CASSPGKTTNTEAFF TGTGCCAGCTCACCAGGCAAGACAACGAACACTGAAGCTTTCTTT
TRBJ2-2 - TRBV7-2 TRBD2 CASSLGTRTPPGELFF TGTGCCAGCAGCTTAGGGACTAGGACCCCCCCCGGGGAGCTGTTTTTT
TRBJ1-1 - TRBV6-5 - CASTLSGQAGTEAFF TGTGCCAGCACCTTGTCGGGCCAAGCGGGGACTGAAGCTTTCTTT